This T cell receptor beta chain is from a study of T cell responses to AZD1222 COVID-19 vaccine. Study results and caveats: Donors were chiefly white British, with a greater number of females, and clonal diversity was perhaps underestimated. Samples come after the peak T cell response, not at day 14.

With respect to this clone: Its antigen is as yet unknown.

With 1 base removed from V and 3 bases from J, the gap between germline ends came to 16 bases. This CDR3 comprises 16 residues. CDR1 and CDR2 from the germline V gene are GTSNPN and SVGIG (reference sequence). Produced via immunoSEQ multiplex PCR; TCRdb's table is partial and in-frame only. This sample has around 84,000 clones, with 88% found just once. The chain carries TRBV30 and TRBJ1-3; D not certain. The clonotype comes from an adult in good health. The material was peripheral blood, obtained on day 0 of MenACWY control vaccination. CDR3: CAWSDPVLVGGNTIYF. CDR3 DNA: TGTGCCTGGAGTGACCCGGTCCTGGTCGGTGGAAACACCATATATTTT.